This is a list of T cell receptor beta chains from one sample in a study of shared clonotypes between healthy human individuals. Some clones are missing from TCRdb's copy, which holds only in-frame ones; the method was immunoSEQ multiplex PCR. The sample holds a few million clones, around 90% seen once. The sample comprised naive CD4+ T cells sorted from blood. Receptors were obtained from a man aged 18 to 30 in good health. CDR3s include the opening cysteine and the closing phenylalanine or tryptophan. A D gene is named only where the DNA matches it firmly. The size field is filled for only some rows; it gives once, few, many or a size class.

length	size	V	D	J	CDR3	DNA
14	few	TRBV4-1	-	TRBJ1-1	CASSQDGVYTEAFF	TGCGCCAGCAGCCAAGATGGGGTGTACACTGAAGCTTTCTTT
14	-	TRBV6-1	-	TRBJ2-1	CASSEGHSYNEQFF	TGTGCCAGCAGTGAGGGACACTCCTACAATGAGCAGTTCTTC
11	once	TRBV12-5	-	TRBJ2-3	CASGLEDTQYF	TGTGCTAGTGGTTTGGAGGATACGCAGTATTTT
12	-	TRBV7-9	-	TRBJ1-2	CASSTTGFTYTF	TGTGCCAGCAGCACAACAGGGTTCACCTACACCTTC
12	-	TRBV13	TRBD1	TRBJ2-7	CASGTDSYEQYF	TGTGCCAGCGGGACAGACTCCTACGAGCAGTACTTC
11	few	TRBV7-6	-	TRBJ2-2	CASSLTGELFF	TGTGCCAGCAGCTTGACCGGGGAGCTGTTTTTT
14	-	TRBV9	-	TRBJ2-7	CASSVGQGTREQYF	TGTGCCAGCAGCGTAGGTCAGGGTACCCGGGAGCAGTACTTC
14	once	TRBV6-6	-	TRBJ2-7	CASSYAPGRYEQYF	TGTGCCAGCAGTTACGCCCCCGGCCGCTACGAGCAGTACTTC
16	-	TRBV9	TRBD2	TRBJ2-5	CASSVGRLAGTETQYF	TGTGCCAGCAGCGTAGGTAGGCTAGCGGGAACGGAGACCCAGTACTTC
13	-	TRBV6-1	-	TRBJ1-1	CASCRVPYTEAFF	TGTGCCAGCTGCCGTGTACCCTACACTGAAGCTTTCTTT
15	-	TRBV10-3	TRBD1	TRBJ1-5	CAISPGQGLNQPQHF	TGTGCCATCAGTCCGGGACAGGGGCTTAATCAGCCCCAGCATTTT
14	-	TRBV6-1	-	TRBJ1-2	CASSEEAGSHGYTF	TGTGCCAGCAGTGAAGAAGCAGGCTCTCATGGCTACACCTTC
15	-	TRBV7-6	TRBD2	TRBJ2-3	CASSLVGGSTDTQYF	TGTGCCAGCAGCTTAGTGGGAGGGAGCACAGATACGCAGTATTTT
11	-	TRBV20-1	-	TRBJ2-1	CSAPADNEQFF	TGCAGTGCTCCCGCCGACAATGAGCAGTTCTTC
15	-	TRBV7-6	TRBD1	TRBJ2-5	CASSLAAGGQETQYF	TGTGCCAGCAGCTTAGCGGCAGGGGGCCAAGAGACCCAGTACTTC
13	-	TRBV10-3	-	TRBJ1-1	CAISVAGETEAFF	TGTGCCATCAGTGTCGCAGGGGAAACTGAAGCTTTCTTT
17	-	TRBV27	TRBD2	TRBJ2-5	CASSLSSLAGGLKTQYF	TGTGCCAGCAGTTTATCGTCACTCGCGGGAGGGTTAAAGACCCAGTACTTC
12	-	TRBV30	TRBD1	TRBJ2-5	CAWSAGGETQYF	TGTGCCTGGAGTGCAGGGGGAGAGACCCAGTACTTC
14	-	TRBV30	-	TRBJ2-5	CACPGKTGDETQYF	TGTGCCTGTCCTGGGAAGACGGGGGACGAGACCCAGTACTTC
18	-	TRBV5-4	TRBD2	TRBJ2-2	CASSGRRGAGTNTGELFF	TGTGCCAGCAGCGGACGGCGGGGGGCCGGCACGAACACCGGGGAGCTGTTTTTT
13	-	TRBV10-3	-	TRBJ2-7	CAISESHGYEQYF	TGTGCCATCAGTGAGAGTCATGGCTACGAGCAGTACTTC
16	-	TRBV7-2	TRBD2	TRBJ2-3	CASSLRLAGPTDTQYF	TGTGCCAGCAGCTTAAGACTAGCGGGACCCACAGATACGCAGTATTTT
13	-	TRBV27	-	TRBJ1-2	CASRREVNYGYTF	TGTGCCAGCAGGCGGGAAGTCAACTATGGCTACACCTTC
13	-	TRBV5-1	-	TRBJ2-3	CASSYSAADTQYF	TGCGCCAGCAGCTACTCAGCAGCAGATACGCAGTATTTT
14	few	TRBV5-4	-	TRBJ1-3	CASIPDQGSRTIYF	TGTGCCAGCATCCCCGATCAGGGATCTCGGACCATATATTTT
15	-	TRBV7-9	TRBD1	TRBJ1-1	CASSDLQGLGTEAFF	TGTGCCAGCAGCGACCTACAGGGGCTGGGCACTGAAGCTTTCTTT
17	-	TRBV19	-	TRBJ2-3	CASSIRIGLARTDTQYF	TGTGCCAGTAGTATACGGATCGGATTAGCGAGAACAGATACGCAGTATTTT
14	-	TRBV11-2	-	TRBJ2-7	CASSLNPGPYEQYF	TGTGCCAGCAGCTTAAACCCAGGGCCCTACGAGCAGTACTTC
14	-	TRBV5-8	-	TRBJ2-3	CASSRTGGTDTQYF	TGTGCCAGCAGCCGGACGGGGGGCACAGATACGCAGTATTTT
12	-	TRBV7-3	-	TRBJ1-1	CASSGGNTEAFF	TGTGCCAGCTCTGGGGGAAACACTGAAGCTTTCTTT
16	-	TRBV6-5	TRBD2	TRBJ2-1	CASSYSGGRPGNEQFF	TGTGCCAGCAGTTACTCGGGCGGGAGGCCGGGGAATGAGCAGTTCTTC
15	-	TRBV4-1	TRBD1	TRBJ2-7	CASSQGDRATYEQYF	TGCGCCAGCAGCCAAGGCGACAGGGCGACCTACGAGCAGTACTTC
13	-	TRBV6-5	TRBD1	TRBJ1-2	CASSPDRTQGYTF	TGTGCCAGCAGCCCGGACAGGACGCAAGGCTACACCTTC
14	-	TRBV2	TRBD1	TRBJ1-6	CASTPGTGWTPLHF	TGTGCCAGCACCCCTGGGACAGGGTGGACACCCCTCCACTTT
16	once	TRBV18	TRBD1	TRBJ1-1	CASSPSGTEVNTEAFF	TGTGCCAGCTCACCATCAGGGACAGAAGTAAACACTGAAGCTTTCTTT
14	-	TRBV7-9	-	TRBJ1-6	CASSLGDQTSPLHF	TGTGCCAGCAGCTTAGGGGACCAAACTTCACCCCTCCACTTT
15	-	TRBV27	TRBD2	TRBJ2-7	CASSFKTSGNYEQYF	TGTGCCAGCAGTTTTAAGACTAGCGGTAACTACGAGCAGTACTTC
13	-	TRBV5-1	-	TRBJ2-2	CASSGQNTGELFF	TGCGCCAGCAGCGGGCAAAACACCGGGGAGCTGTTTTTT
15	-	TRBV2	-	TRBJ1-4	CASSGFQVVNEKLFF	TGTGCCAGCAGTGGGTTCCAGGTTGTTAATGAAAAACTGTTTTTT
16	-	TRBV6-6	TRBD2	TRBJ2-3	CASSYPPSSGGDTQYF	TGTGCCAGCAGTTACCCCCCGTCTAGCGGGGGGGATACGCAGTATTTT
12	few	TRBV9	-	TRBJ2-1	CASSVHEFEQFF	TGTGCCAGCAGCGTCCATGAGTTTGAGCAGTTCTTC
13	-	TRBV18	-	TRBJ2-7	CASSGGPGDEQYF	TGTGCCAGCTCAGGGGGGCCGGGTGACGAGCAGTACTTC
10	-	TRBV20-1	-	TRBJ2-3	CSASGDTQYF	TGCAGTGCTAGTGGGGATACGCAGTATTTT
15	once	TRBV2	TRBD2	TRBJ2-2	CASSASGITSGELFF	TGTGCCAGCAGTGCTAGCGGGATCACTAGCGGGGAGCTGTTTTTT
15	-	TRBV7-9	TRBD1	TRBJ1-5	CASSFGTGFNQPQHF	TGTGCCAGCAGCTTCGGGACAGGGTTCAATCAGCCCCAGCATTTT
14	-	TRBV7-9	-	TRBJ1-2	CASSLGGQNYGYTF	TGTGCCAGCAGCTTAGGAGGACAGAACTATGGCTACACCTTC
13	-	TRBV7-9	-	TRBJ1-1	CASSSRTDTEAFF	TGTGCCAGCAGCTCCCGGACAGACACTGAAGCTTTCTTT
15	-	TRBV5-4	TRBD1	TRBJ1-2	CASSGTGGEGYGYTF	TGTGCCAGCAGCGGTACAGGGGGCGAAGGCTATGGCTACACCTTC
15	-	TRBV11-3	TRBD2	TRBJ2-1	CASSLRAGTYNEQFF	TGTGCCAGCAGCCTTAGAGCGGGGACCTACAATGAGCAGTTCTTC
12	-	TRBV29-1	-	TRBJ1-2	CSVEKSDYGYTF	TGCAGCGTTGAAAAGAGTGACTACGGCTACACCTTC
15	-	TRBV6-5	TRBD1	TRBJ2-3	CASSKRGQRTDTQYF	TGTGCCAGCAGCAAAAGGGGACAGCGCACAGATACGCAGTATTTT